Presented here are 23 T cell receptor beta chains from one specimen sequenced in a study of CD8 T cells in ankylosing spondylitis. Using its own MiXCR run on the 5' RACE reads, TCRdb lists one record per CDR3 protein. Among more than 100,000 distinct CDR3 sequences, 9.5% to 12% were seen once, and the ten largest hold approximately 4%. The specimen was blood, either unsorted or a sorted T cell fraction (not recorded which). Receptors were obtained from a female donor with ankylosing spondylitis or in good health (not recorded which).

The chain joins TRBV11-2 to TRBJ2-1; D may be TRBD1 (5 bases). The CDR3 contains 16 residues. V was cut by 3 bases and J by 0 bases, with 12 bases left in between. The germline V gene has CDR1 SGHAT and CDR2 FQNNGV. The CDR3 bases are TGTGCCAGCAGCTTTGAACAGGTCAGCTCCTACAATGAGCAGTTCTTC. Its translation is CASSFEQVSSYNEQFF.

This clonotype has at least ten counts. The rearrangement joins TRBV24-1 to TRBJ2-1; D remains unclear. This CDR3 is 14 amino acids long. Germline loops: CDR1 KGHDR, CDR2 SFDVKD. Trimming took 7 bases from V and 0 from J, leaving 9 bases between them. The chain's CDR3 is CATRDESSYNEQFF. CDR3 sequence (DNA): TGTGCCACCAGAGACGAGAGCTCCTACAATGAGCAGTTCTTC.

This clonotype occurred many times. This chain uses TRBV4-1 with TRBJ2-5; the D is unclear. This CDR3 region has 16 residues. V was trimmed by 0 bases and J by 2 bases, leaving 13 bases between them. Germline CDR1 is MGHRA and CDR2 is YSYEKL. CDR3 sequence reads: CASSQDKKNQQETQYF. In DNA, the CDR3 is TGCGCCAGCAGCCAAGATAAGAAGAATCAACAAGAGACCCAGTACTTC.

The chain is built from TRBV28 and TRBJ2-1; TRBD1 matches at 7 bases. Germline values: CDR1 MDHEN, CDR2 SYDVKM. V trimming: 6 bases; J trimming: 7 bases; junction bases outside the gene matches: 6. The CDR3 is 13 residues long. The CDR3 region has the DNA TGTGCCAGCAGCCGACAGGGTATGAATGAGCAGTTCTTC. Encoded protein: CASSRQGMNEQFF. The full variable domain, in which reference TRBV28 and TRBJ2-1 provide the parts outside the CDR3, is DVKVTQSSRYLVKRTGEKVFLECVQDMDHENMFWYRQDPGLGLRLIYFSYDVKMKEKGDIPEGYSVSREKKERFSLILESASTNQTSMYLCASSRQGMNEQFFGPGTRLTVL.

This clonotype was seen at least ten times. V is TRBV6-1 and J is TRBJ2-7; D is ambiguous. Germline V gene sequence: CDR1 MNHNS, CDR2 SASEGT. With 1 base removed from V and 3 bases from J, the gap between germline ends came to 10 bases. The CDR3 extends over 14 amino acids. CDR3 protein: CASSEERDRYEQYF. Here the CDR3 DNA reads TGTGCCAGCAGTGAAGAAAGGGATCGCTACGAGCAGTACTTC.

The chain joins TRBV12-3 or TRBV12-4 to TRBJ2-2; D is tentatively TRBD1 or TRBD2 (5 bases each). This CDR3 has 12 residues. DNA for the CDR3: TGTGCTGGTGGGGGGAACACCGGGGAGCTGTTTTTT. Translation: CAGGGNTGELFF.

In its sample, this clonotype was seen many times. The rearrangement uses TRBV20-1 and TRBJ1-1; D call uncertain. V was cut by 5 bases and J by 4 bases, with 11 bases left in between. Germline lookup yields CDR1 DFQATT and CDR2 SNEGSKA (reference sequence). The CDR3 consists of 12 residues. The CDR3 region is CSAPEWATEAFF. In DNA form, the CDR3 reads TGCAGTGCTCCTGAGTGGGCCACTGAAGCTTTCTTT.

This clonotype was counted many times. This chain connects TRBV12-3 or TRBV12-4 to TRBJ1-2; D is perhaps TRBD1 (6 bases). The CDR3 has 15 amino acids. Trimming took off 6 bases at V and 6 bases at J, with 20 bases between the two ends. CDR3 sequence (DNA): TGTGCCAGCAGGTCGTCCGGGGCAGGGGCTCATGGCTACACCTTC. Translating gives CASRSSGAGAHGYTF.

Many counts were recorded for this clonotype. The CDR3 sequence is CASSLDPGPYNEQFF. The DNA of the CDR3 is TGTGCCAGCAGCTTAGACCCGGGACCTTACAATGAGCAGTTCTTC. The V and J genes are TRBV7-2 and TRBJ2-1, with D possibly called TRBD1 or TRBD2 (5 bases each). Germline V CDR1 and CDR2: SGHTA, FQGNSA. V lost 1 base to trimming and J lost 4 bases, with 11 bases between them. The CDR3 spans 15 residues.

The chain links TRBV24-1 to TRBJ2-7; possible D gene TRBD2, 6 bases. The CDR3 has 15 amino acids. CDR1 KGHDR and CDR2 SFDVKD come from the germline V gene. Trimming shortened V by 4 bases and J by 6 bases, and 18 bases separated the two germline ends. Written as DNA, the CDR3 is TGTGCCACCAGTGACTCAGCGGGCGTCTGGGGCGAGCAGTACTTC. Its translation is CATSDSAGVWGEQYF.

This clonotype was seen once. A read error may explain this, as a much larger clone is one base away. CDR3 protein: CAWSVLNNEAFF. The CDR3 bases are TGTGCCTGGAGTGTACTGAACAATGAAGCTTTCTTT. The chain links TRBV30 to TRBJ1-1; D is uncertain. The CDR3 runs 12 residues. Per germline, CDR1 GTSNPN and CDR2 SVGIG (reference sequence).

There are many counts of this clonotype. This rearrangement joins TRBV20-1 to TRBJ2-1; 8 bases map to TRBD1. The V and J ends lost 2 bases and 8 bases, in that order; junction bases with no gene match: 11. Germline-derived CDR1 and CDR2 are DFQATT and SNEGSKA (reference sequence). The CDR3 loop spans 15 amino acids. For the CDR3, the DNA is TGCAGTGCTAGACTTACAGGGGGGTGGGTCGATGAGCAGTTCTTC. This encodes CSARLTGGWVDEQFF.

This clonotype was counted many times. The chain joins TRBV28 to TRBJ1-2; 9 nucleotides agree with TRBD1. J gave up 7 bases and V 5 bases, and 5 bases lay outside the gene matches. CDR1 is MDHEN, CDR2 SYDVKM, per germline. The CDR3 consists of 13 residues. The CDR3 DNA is TGTGCCAGCAGTACAGGGGGCGAGCCTGGCTACACCTTC. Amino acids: CASSTGGEPGYTF.

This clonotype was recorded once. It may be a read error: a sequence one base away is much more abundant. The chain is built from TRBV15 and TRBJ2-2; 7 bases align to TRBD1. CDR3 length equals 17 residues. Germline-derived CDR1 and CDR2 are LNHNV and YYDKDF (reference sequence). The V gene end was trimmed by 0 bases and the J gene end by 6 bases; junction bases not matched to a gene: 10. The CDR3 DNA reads TGTGCCACCAGCAGAGATGTTTGGGGCAGGGGGTCCGGGGAGCTGTTTTTT. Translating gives CATSRDVWGRGSGELFF.

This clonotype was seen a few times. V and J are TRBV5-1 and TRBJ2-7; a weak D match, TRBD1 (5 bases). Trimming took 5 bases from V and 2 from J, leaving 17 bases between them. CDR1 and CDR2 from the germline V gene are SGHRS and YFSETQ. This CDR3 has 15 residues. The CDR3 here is CASSSDRNHPYEQYF. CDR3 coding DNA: TGCGCCAGCAGTTCCGACAGAAACCATCCCTACGAGCAGTACTTC.

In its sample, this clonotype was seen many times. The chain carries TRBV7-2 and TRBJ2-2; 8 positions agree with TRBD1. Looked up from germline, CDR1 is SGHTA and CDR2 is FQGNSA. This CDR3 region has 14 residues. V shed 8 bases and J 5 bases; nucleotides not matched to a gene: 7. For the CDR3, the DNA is TGTGCCAGCTCGGATCGGGACAGGACCGGGGAGCTGTTTTTT. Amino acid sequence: CASSDRDRTGELFF.

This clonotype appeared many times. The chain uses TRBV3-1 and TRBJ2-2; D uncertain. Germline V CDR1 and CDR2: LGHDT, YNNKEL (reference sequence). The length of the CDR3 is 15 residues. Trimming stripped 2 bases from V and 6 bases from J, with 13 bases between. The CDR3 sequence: CASSQSGSLSGELFF. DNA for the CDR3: TGTGCCAGCAGCCAATCGGGCTCGCTATCCGGGGAGCTGTTTTTT.

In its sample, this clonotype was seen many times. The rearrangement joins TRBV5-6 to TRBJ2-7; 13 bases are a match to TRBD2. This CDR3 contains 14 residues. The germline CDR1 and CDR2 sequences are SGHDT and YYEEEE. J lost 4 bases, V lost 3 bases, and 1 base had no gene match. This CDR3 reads CASSSLAGGYEQYF. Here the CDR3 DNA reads TGTGCCAGCAGCTCACTAGCGGGGGGGTACGAGCAGTACTTC.

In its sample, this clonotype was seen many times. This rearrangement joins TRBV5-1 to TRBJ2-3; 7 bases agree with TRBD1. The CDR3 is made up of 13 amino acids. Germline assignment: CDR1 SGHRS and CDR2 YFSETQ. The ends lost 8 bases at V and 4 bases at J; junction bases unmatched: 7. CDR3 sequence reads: CASHRQGADTQYF. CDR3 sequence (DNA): TGCGCCAGTCACCGACAGGGAGCAGATACGCAGTATTTT.

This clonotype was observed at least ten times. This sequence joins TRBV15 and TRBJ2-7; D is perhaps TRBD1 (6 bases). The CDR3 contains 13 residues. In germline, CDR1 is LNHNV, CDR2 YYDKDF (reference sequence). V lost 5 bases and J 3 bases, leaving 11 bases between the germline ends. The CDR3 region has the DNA TGTGCCACCAGCGGGGGACACGGCTACGAGCAGTACTTC. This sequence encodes CATSGGHGYEQYF.

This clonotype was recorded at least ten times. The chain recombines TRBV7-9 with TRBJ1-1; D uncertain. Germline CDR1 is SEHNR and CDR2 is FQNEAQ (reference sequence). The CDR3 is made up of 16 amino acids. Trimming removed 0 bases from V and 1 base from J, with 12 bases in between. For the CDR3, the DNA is TGTGCCAGCAGCTTAGCGCGGATACTAAAGAACACTGAAGCTTTCTTT. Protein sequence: CASSLARILKNTEAFF.

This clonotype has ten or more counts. The CDR3 DNA follows: TGCGCCAGCAGCCTCACGGGACAGGGGACGAACATTCAGTACTTC. Encoded protein: CASSLTGQGTNIQYF. The chain links TRBV5-1 to TRBJ2-4, with 10 positions matching TRBD1. The CDR3 spans 15 residues. V gave up 4 bases and J gave up 7 bases; unmatched junction bases: 8. Per the germline V gene, CDR1 is SGHRS and CDR2 is YFSETQ.

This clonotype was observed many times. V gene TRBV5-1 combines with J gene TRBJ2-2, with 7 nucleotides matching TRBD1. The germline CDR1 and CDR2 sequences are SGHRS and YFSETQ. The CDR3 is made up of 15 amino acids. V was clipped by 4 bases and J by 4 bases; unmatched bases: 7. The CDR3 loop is CASSLGQGVTGELFF. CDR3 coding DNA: TGCGCCAGCAGCCTTGGGCAGGGGGTCACCGGGGAGCTGTTTTTT.